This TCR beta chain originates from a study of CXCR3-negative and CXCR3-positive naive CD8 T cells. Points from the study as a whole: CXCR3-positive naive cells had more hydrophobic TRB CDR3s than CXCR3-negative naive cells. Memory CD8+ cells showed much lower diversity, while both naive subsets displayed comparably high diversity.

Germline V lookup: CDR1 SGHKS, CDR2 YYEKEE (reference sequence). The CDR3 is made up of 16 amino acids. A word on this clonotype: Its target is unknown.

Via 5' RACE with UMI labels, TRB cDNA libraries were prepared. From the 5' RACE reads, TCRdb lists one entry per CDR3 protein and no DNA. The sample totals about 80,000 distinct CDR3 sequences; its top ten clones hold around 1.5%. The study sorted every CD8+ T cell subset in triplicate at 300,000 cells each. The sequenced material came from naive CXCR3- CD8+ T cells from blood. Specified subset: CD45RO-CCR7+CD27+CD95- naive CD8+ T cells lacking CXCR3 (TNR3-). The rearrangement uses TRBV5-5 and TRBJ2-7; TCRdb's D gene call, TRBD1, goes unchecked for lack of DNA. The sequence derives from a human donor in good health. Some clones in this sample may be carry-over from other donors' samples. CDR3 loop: CASSLEYPGGSYEQYF.